This entry features one TCR beta chain sequence. Antigen unknown. This sample is drawn from a study of T cell responses to AZD1222 COVID-19 vaccine. Whole-study results and caveats: Across the whole spike, CD4 TCRs peaked at regions 160-218 and 743-854. It was only after the peak T cell response that any repertoires were sampled. Donors in the cohort were predominantly white British and more often female, and clonal diversity was possibly underestimated.

Sequencing used immunoSEQ multiplex PCR; TCRdb keeps in-frame clones, though not all of them. The sample has 100,000 to 110,000 clones; about 89% are singletons. V was pared by 4 bases and J by 3 bases, with 14 bases between. The germline CDR1 and CDR2 sequences are SGHNT and YYREEE (reference sequence). The CDR3 has 15 amino acids. The chain carries TRBV5-4 and TRBJ2-1; weak D call: TRBD1 (6 bases). The receptor's source is an adult in good health. Material: peripheral blood, obtained on day 0 of MenACWY control vaccination. The CDR3 sequence: CASSASDRLYNEQFF. CDR3 DNA sequence: TGTGCCAGCAGCGCCTCCGACAGGCTCTACAATGAGCAGTTCTTC. The full variable domain, completed using reference TRBV5-4 and TRBJ2-1, is ETGVTQSPTHLIKTRGQQVTLRCSSQSGHNTVSWYQQALGQGPQFIFQYYREEENGRGNFPPRFSGLQFPNYSSELNVNALELDDSALYLCASSASDRLYNEQFFGPGTRLTVL.